This T cell receptor (beta chain) was recovered during a study of post-analysis software for immune sequencing data. Study conclusions and caveats: Samples made in the same batch grouped tightly together by F measure. TRBV5-6, TRBV5-1 and TRBV20-1 belonged to a set of a few TRBV segments that were more frequent in patients than controls.

Built from TCR beta cDNA, the libraries had unique molecular identifiers in them. TCRdb ran MiXCR on the PCR reads and lists one entry per CDR3 protein. The sample has 400,000 to 500,000 distinct CDR3 sequences; 30% to 45% are singletons. This clonotype has more than one count but fewer than ten. No antigen is known for it. CDR3 length equals 16 residues. V shed 6 bases and J shed 3 bases, with 21 bases lying between them. The germline V gene has CDR1 MNHEY and CDR2 SVGEGT. This TCR was recovered from a girl aged 2 to 10 with multiple sclerosis. Sequenced material: blood. This chain joins TRBV6-2 or TRBV6-3 and TRBJ2-7; D is perhaps TRBD1 (7 bases). The CDR3 loop is CASRQNGQGGVYEQYF. The CDR3 nucleotides read TGTGCCAGCAGACAGAACGGGCAGGGGGGAGTCTACGAGCAGTACTTC.